Below, 21 T cell receptor beta chains from the same sample are listed, as sequenced in a study of cytomegalovirus exposure and HLA in healthy donors. PCR was performed using 60 Vbeta and 13 Jbeta primers. Profiled with immunoSEQ multiplex PCR; TCRdb holds only in-frame clones, not every one. The data contain 100,000 to 150,000 clones, over 75% of them singletons. Sequencing input: PBMCs. These receptors all stem from a boy aged 10-17 years in good health and CMV-seronegative.

This clone has just a few counts. The V call is TRBV6-6, the J call TRBJ2-7, with 9 bases fitting TRBD1. V shed 7 bases and J 7 bases; nucleotides not matched to a gene: 14. The CDR3 loop spans 15 amino acids. Germline loops: CDR1 MNHNY, CDR2 SVGAGI (reference sequence). For the CDR3, the DNA is TGTGCCAGCACCCCGGACAGGGGTCCCTCGAGGGAGCAGTACTTC. Translation: CASTPDRGPSREQYF.

The genes are TRBV6-4 and TRBJ2-2; no reliable D call. The CDR3 runs to 14 residues. Germline-derived CDR1 and CDR2 are MRHNA and SNTAGT. Trimming left V 8 bases short and J 0 bases short, with 10 bases between. The CDR3 DNA is TGTGCCAGCTCCCGCGCCGCGAACACCGGGGAGCTGTTTTTT. Its translation is CASSRAANTGELFF.

V usage is TRBV21-1 and J usage is TRBJ2-1; the D call in the table, TRBD1, was not verified against the DNA. TRBV21-1 is a documented pseudogene. The CDR3 runs to 19 residues. CDR3: CASSISRDRTRGRKNEQFF. The CDR3 region has the DNA TGTGCCAGCAGCATATCCCGGGACAGGACTCGGGGGAGGAAGAATGAGCAGTTCTTC.

J is TRBJ1-6 and V is TRBV5-1; D uncertain. Germline values: CDR1 SGHRS, CDR2 YFSETQ. CDR3 size: 14 residues. The V end was cut by 5 bases, the J end by 10 bases, with 16 bases between. The CDR3 is CASSSTDGGSPLHF. The CDR3 nucleotides are TGCGCCAGCAGTTCAACGGATGGCGGATCACCCCTCCACTTT.

The chain is built from TRBV7-9 and TRBJ1-5; TRBD1 might be the D (6 bases). CDR1 is SEHNR and CDR2 is FQNEAQ in the germline V gene (reference sequence). The CDR3 has 16 amino acids. The CDR3 reads CAVGGASLDVNQPQHF. Here the CDR3 DNA reads TGTGCAGTGGGGGGGGCGTCTTTAGATGTCAATCAGCCCCAGCATTTT.

As DNA, the CDR3 is TGTGCCTGGACTCTCGCGGGGGTTGGCATTCAGTACTTC. Translation gives CAWTLAGVGIQYF. The genes are TRBV30 and TRBJ2-4, with TRBD2 matching over 7 bases. J lost 9 bases, V lost 4 bases, and 9 bases had no gene match. CDR3 length equals 13 residues. The germline CDR1 and CDR2 sequences are GTSNPN and SVGIG (reference sequence).

This chain uses TRBV5-8 with TRBJ1-1; maybe TRBD1 (6 bases). V gave up 4 bases and J gave up 2 bases, with 15 bases separating them. The germline CDR1 and CDR2 sequences are SGHTS and YDEGEE. The length of the CDR3 is 15 residues. DNA of the CDR3: TGTGCCAGCAGCAGCCGGACAGCCGCCAACACTGAAGCTTTCTTT. Translating it yields CASSSRTAANTEAFF.

This clone was detected once. Here the CDR3 DNA reads TGTGCCTGGACCATCTCGGGAGGACGGAACGAGCAGTACTTC. This sequence encodes CAWTISGGRNEQYF. V is TRBV30 and J is TRBJ2-7; 7 nucleotides line up with TRBD2. Per germline, CDR1 GTSNPN and CDR2 SVGIG (reference sequence). After removal of 4 bases from V and 5 bases from J, the junction contained 11 bases not matched to a gene. CDR3 length equals 14 residues.

DNA for the CDR3: TGCGCCAGCAGTCGACAGGGGTCCAACGAGCAGTACTTC. It codes for CASSRQGSNEQYF. The J gene is TRBJ2-7, the V gene TRBV5-1; 8 bases are a match to TRBD1. From germline, CDR1 is SGHRS and CDR2 YFSETQ. The CDR3 sequence is 13 residues long. V dropped 5 bases and J dropped 5; count of bases not matched to a gene: 6. Together with reference TRBV5-1 and TRBJ2-7, the CDR3 gives the full variable domain: KAGVTQTPRYLIKTRGQQVTLSCSPISGHRSVSWYQQTPGQGLQFLFEYFSETQRNKGNFPGRFSGRQFSNSRSEMNVSTLELGDSALYLCASSRQGSNEQYFGPGTRLTVT.

This sequence joins TRBV7-2 and TRBJ1-1; D may be TRBD1 (5 bases). The CDR3 has 16 residues. Germline V lookup: CDR1 SGHTA, CDR2 FQGNSA. V lost 1 base to trimming and J lost 4 bases, with 16 bases between them. The CDR3 sequence is CASSLVGAGVGTEAFF. In nucleotides, the CDR3 is TGTGCCAGCAGCTTAGTCGGGGCGGGGGTCGGCACTGAAGCTTTCTTT.

The CDR3 DNA reads TGCGCCAGCAGCACAGGACATGAAATCACAGATACGCAGTATTTT. The encoded protein is CASSTGHEITDTQYF. The chain is built from TRBV5-1 and TRBJ2-3, with TRBD1 as a possible D gene (5 bases). The CDR3 is made up of 15 amino acids. V shed 4 bases and J shed 2 bases, with 14 bases lying between them. Germline V CDR1 and CDR2: SGHRS, YFSETQ.

The gene calls are TRBV5-6 and TRBJ2-7; weak D call: TRBD2 (6 bases). The germline V gene has CDR1 SGHDT and CDR2 YYEEEE. This CDR3 has 16 residues. V lost 1 base, J lost 5 bases, and 19 bases lay in between. In DNA form, the CDR3 reads TGTGCCAGCAGCTTGTATGTTGACGGGAGAAGTCACGAGCAGTACTTC. Residues: CASSLYVDGRSHEQYF.

This chain joins TRBV19 and TRBJ2-7, with D tentatively TRBD1 (6 bases). Trimming removed 5 bases from V and 2 bases from J, with 16 bases in between. The CDR3 contains 15 residues. Germline V gene sequence: CDR1 LNHDA, CDR2 SQIVND (reference sequence). As DNA, the CDR3 is TGTGCCAGTAGTCCCGGACCCAGGGGCACCTACGAGCAGTACTTC. Its translation: CASSPGPRGTYEQYF.

The chain joins TRBV7-8 to TRBJ2-2, with D hard to call. Germline V gene data show CDR1 as SGHVS and CDR2 as FQNEAQ. This CDR3 spans 10 amino acids. V was trimmed by 9 bases and J by 8 bases, leaving 7 bases between them. CDR3 loop: CASEQGELFF. As DNA, the CDR3 is TGTGCCAGTGAGCAAGGGGAGCTGTTTTTT.

The chain combines TRBV5-5 with TRBJ2-3, with D hard to call. Trimming pared 2 bases from V and 4 bases from J, leaving 5 bases between. Germline CDR1 reads SGHKS; CDR2 reads YYEKEE (reference sequence). The CDR3 covers 12 residues. The CDR3 DNA is TGTGCCAGCAGCTTTATAGCAGATACGCAGTATTTT. Translating it yields CASSFIADTQYF.

The V gene is TRBV5-1, the J gene TRBJ2-1; D may be TRBD2 (5 bases). Trimming stripped 1 base from V and 6 bases from J, with 14 bases between. CDR3 length equals 15 residues. CDR1 SGHRS and CDR2 YFSETQ come from the germline V gene. The CDR3 sequence: CASSLQHPEVNEQFF. In nucleotides, the CDR3 is TGCGCCAGCAGCTTGCAGCATCCGGAGGTCAATGAGCAGTTCTTC.

This chain uses TRBV5-6 with TRBJ2-7; D possibly corresponds to TRBD1 (5 bases). Trimming left V 0 bases short and J 4 bases short, with 8 bases between. The CDR3 totals 13 residues. Per germline, CDR1 SGHDT and CDR2 YYEEEE. The CDR3, as DNA: TGTGCCAGCAGCTTGGGACAGCATTACGAGCAGTACTTC. This encodes CASSLGQHYEQYF.

This clone was seen a handful of times. The gene calls are TRBV4-1 and TRBJ2-7; weak D call: TRBD2 (6 bases). This CDR3 is built from 14 residues. Trimming removed 4 bases at V and 2 bases at J, with 12 bases between. Germline V CDR1 and CDR2: MGHRA, YSYEKL. CDR3 region: CASSRDSGTYEQYF. As DNA, the CDR3 is TGCGCCAGCAGCCGGGACTCCGGCACCTACGAGCAGTACTTC.

The chain carries TRBV9 and TRBJ2-1, with a possible D match to TRBD2 (6 bases). The germline CDR1 and CDR2 sequences are SGDLS and YYNGEE. The CDR3 is made up of 16 amino acids. The V and J ends lost 3 bases and 6 bases respectively, with 19 bases between them. This CDR3 reads CASSALPGRGTNEQFF. For the CDR3, the DNA is TGTGCCAGCAGCGCCCTTCCGGGACGGGGGACCAATGAGCAGTTCTTC.

The chain has TRBV19 and TRBJ1-5, with unresolved D. This CDR3 comprises 15 residues. Between the trimmed V and J ends, which lost 5 bases and 5 bases, there was a span of 16 bases. Germline V lookup: CDR1 LNHDA, CDR2 SQIVND (reference sequence). CDR3 nucleotides: TGTGCCAGTAGTTCTGGTTCCCGAGTTGATCAGCCCCAGCATTTT. As protein: CASSSGSRVDQPQHF. The whole variable domain, remainder taken from reference TRBV19 and TRBJ1-5, is DGGITQSPKYLFRKEGQNVTLSCEQNLNHDAMYWYRQDPGQGLRLIYYSQIVNDFQKGDIAEGYSVSREKKESFPLTVTSAQKNPTAFYLCASSSGSRVDQPQHFGDGTRLSIL.

V is TRBV4-3 and J is TRBJ2-6; D perhaps matches TRBD2 (5 bases). CDR3 length: 16 amino acids. V was shortened by 0 bases and J by 2 bases, with 8 bases between the two germline ends. Germline V lookup: CDR1 LGHNA, CDR2 YSLEER. CDR3: CASSQDHGAGANVLTF. The CDR3 DNA is TGCGCCAGCAGCCAAGATCACGGGGCTGGGGCCAACGTCCTGACTTTC.